This T cell receptor (beta chain) was retrieved from a study of blood T cell repertoires in COVID-19. Across the whole study: Acute and convalescent COVID-19 samples came from the United States, Italy and Spain.

Germline V lookup: CDR1 SNHLY, CDR2 FYNNEI. J lost 2 bases, V lost 11 bases, and 8 bases had no gene match. This CDR3 contains 14 residues. The repertoire was sequenced with immunoSEQ multiplex PCR; TCRdb's copy has only in-frame clones and lacks some. The sample has about 98,000 clones, more than 80% seen once. This clone was observed a single time. Sequencing was performed on peripheral blood. The gene calls are TRBV2 and TRBJ2-3; TRBD1 matches 9 bases. The TCR comes from a human donor in a cohort sampled during active COVID-19. CDR3 sequence reads: CAGKTGGVTDTQYF. The CDR3 DNA reads TGTGCCGGAAAAACAGGGGGCGTCACAGATACGCAGTATTTT.